This TCR beta chain is drawn from a study of T cells after yellow fever vaccination. Study-wide points: Contamination of FACS-sorted repertoires by abundant clonotypes from the bulk population could occur. By day 5 rather than day 15, the secondary response had peaked, though it was weaker.

Template-switching 5'RACE yielded the TCR cDNA; a universal primer site and UMIs were added in the process. A single record per CDR3 protein comes from TCRdb applying MiXCR to the 5' RACE reads. The sample consists of some 560,000 distinct CDR3 sequences, roughly a fifth of them appearing once. CDR1 is ENHRY and CDR2 is SYGVKD in the germline V gene. V was clipped by 3 bases and J by 3 bases, with 15 bases between them. This CDR3 is built from 16 residues. Notes on this clonotype: Antigen: not known.

The sequenced sample was PBMCs, obtained 15 days after the yellow fever booster vaccination. The chain uses TRBV10-3 and TRBJ1-5; D remains ambiguous. The origin of this receptor is a man younger than 40 who received the YFV17D yellow fever vaccine. CDR3 coding DNA: TGTGCCATCAGTGATCCCGGTAGAGAACCCAATCAGCCCCAGCATTTT. Protein: CAISDPGREPNQPQHF.